These T cell receptor beta chains were read from a single sample in a study of T cells in Graves' hyperthyroidism and ophthalmopathy. MiXCR was run by TCRdb on the multiplex PCR reads, yielding one entry per CDR3 protein. The data show 660,000 or so distinct CDR3 sequences, around 20% seen once. The sequenced sample was blood. The receptors originated from a man aged 25 to 45 with Graves' ophthalmopathy. The CDR3 runs from the conserved cysteine through the conserved F or W. A D gene is named only where the DNA matches it firmly. Clone size is shown for a subset of rows, as once, few, many or a class of expanded clone.

d_gene	j_gene	abundance	v_gene	CDR3nt	CDR3aa
TRBD2	TRBJ2-7	-	TRBV20-1	TGCAGTGCCCCCTCGGGAGGGCTCTACGAGCAGTACTTC	CSAPSGGLYEQYF
TRBD1	TRBJ1-2	few	TRBV7-8	TGTGCCAGCAGCTCGAGGACAGGGGGCGACTATGGCTACACCTTC	CASSSRTGGDYGYTF
TRBD2	TRBJ2-1	-	TRBV20-1	TGCAGTGTTGACAAAGGGACTAGCCGCAGCAATGAGCAGTTCTTC	CSVDKGTSRSNEQFF
TRBD1	TRBJ1-2	once	TRBV3-1	TGTGCCAGCAGCCATGGGGACAGGGGGCTAAACTATGGCTACACCTTC	CASSHGDRGLNYGYTF
TRBD2	TRBJ2-1	few	TRBV7-2	TGTGCCAGCAGCTTAGCGATGGGCGGGAGGGCCGAATACAATGAGCAGTTCTTC	CASSLAMGGRAEYNEQFF
-	TRBJ2-1	-	TRBV18	TGTGCCAGCTCACAAGCCATATTGGGGGACAATGAGCAGTTCTTC	CASSQAILGDNEQFF
-	TRBJ2-3	few	TRBV27	TGTGCCAGCAGTTTTGGGGGAATGAATACGCAGTATTTT	CASSFGGMNTQYF
TRBD2	TRBJ2-4	many	TRBV3-1	TGTGCCAGCAGCCAACCCAGTTTGGGAGGGCGGCGAAACATTCAGTACTTC	CASSQPSLGGRRNIQYF
-	TRBJ1-1	many	TRBV10-3	TGTGCCATCAGTGGAGGAGAATGGACTGAAGCTTTCTTT	CAISGGEWTEAFF
TRBD1	TRBJ2-2	-	TRBV6-1	TGTGCCAGCAGGAGGGGGCCTCGGACCGGGGAGCTGTTTTTT	CASRRGPRTGELFF
-	TRBJ1-6	-	TRBV4-1	TGCGCCAGCAGCCAAGAGGAGTACAGGAATAATTCACCCCTCCACTTT	CASSQEEYRNNSPLHF
-	TRBJ2-4	few	TRBV19	TGTGCCAGTAGTATAATTGGGCAGGGGAAAAACATTCAGTACTTC	CASSIIGQGKNIQYF
-	TRBJ1-1	many	TRBV12-3/TRBV12-4	TGTGCCAGCAGGCCCAGGGGAGTCTCTGAAGCTTTCTTT	CASRPRGVSEAFF
-	TRBJ2-2	-	TRBV24-1	TGTGCCACCAGTGACCCGTGGAGGGGCGAGACCGGGGAGCTGTTTTTT	CATSDPWRGETGELFF
-	TRBJ2-3	-	TRBV15	TGTGCCACCAGCGCAGCAATCACAGATACGCAGTATTTT	CATSAAITDTQYF
TRBD1	TRBJ2-7	many	TRBV6-1	TGTGCCAGCAGAGGGAGTCCGGGACAGCATTACGAGCAGTACTTC	CASRGSPGQHYEQYF
-	TRBJ1-4	many	TRBV5-1	TGCGCCAGCAGCTTGGCCTCTACAGGTGACGAAAAACTGTTTTTT	CASSLASTGDEKLFF
-	TRBJ1-1	many	TRBV19	TGTGCCAGTAGTATCTACACTGAAGCTTTCTTT	CASSIYTEAFF
-	TRBJ1-2	-	TRBV29-1	TGCAGCGTTGAAGATCTGGGGGGCCAGGGCTACACCTTC	CSVEDLGGQGYTF
-	TRBJ1-2	few	TRBV28	TGTGCCAGCAGTTTGTTCTCCTTCGGCTACACCTTC	CASSLFSFGYTF
-	TRBJ2-1	many	TRBV7-2	TGTGCCAGCAGCTTAAACTACCCGGGACCGACCTACAATGAGCAGTTCTTC	CASSLNYPGPTYNEQFF
TRBD1	TRBJ2-1	many	TRBV5-1	TGCGCCAGCAGTACAGGGGGCAGTGAGCAGTTCTTC	CASSTGGSEQFF
-	TRBJ2-7	-	TRBV7-9	TGTGCCAGCAGCTTAGAACAGTACTACGAGCAGTACTTC	CASSLEQYYEQYF
-	TRBJ2-7	-	TRBV29-1	TGCAGCGTTGATATTTCCTACGAGCAGTACTTC	CSVDISYEQYF
-	TRBJ2-2	few	TRBV7-8	TGTGCCAGCAGCTTATCGATAACGAACACCGGGGAGCTGTTTTTT	CASSLSITNTGELFF
-	TRBJ2-5	few	TRBV25-1	TGTGCCAGCAGTGAATTCGGAGCCCAAGAGACCCAGTACTTC	CASSEFGAQETQYF
-	TRBJ1-5	many	TRBV28	TGTGCCATAAGCAGGGGATTACGGCAGCCCCAGCATTTT	CAISRGLRQPQHF
-	TRBJ1-1	many	TRBV2	TGTGCCAGCAGCCCTGGGGGGACGAACACTGAAGCTTTCTTT	CASSPGGTNTEAFF
-	TRBJ2-7	-	TRBV7-3	TGTGCCAGCAGCTCATCCAGGGGACTACTCTCCTACGAGCAGTACTTC	CASSSSRGLLSYEQYF
-	TRBJ1-1	many	TRBV5-5	TGTGCCAGCAGCTTGGGGGTCCAGGTGAAGGCTGAAGCTTTCTTT	CASSLGVQVKAEAFF
TRBD1	TRBJ2-7	-	TRBV27	TGTGCCAGCAGTTTGGGGACAGGGCAAGGCGAGCAGTACTTC	CASSLGTGQGEQYF
TRBD2	TRBJ2-7	many	TRBV18	TGTGCCAGCTCACCATCTAGCGGGAGCTACGAGCAGTACTTC	CASSPSSGSYEQYF
TRBD1	TRBJ1-2	many	TRBV7-8	TGTGCCAGCAGCTTAACAGACAGGGGCGCCTATGGCTACACCTTC	CASSLTDRGAYGYTF
TRBD2	TRBJ2-7	-	TRBV27	TGTGCCAGCCGCCCGGCGGGAGGGGGGGGCTCCTACGAGCAGTACTTC	CASRPAGGGGSYEQYF
-	TRBJ2-7	many	TRBV12-3/TRBV12-4	TGTGCCAGCAGCCGCCACCCAGGCGAGCAGTACTTC	CASSRHPGEQYF
TRBD2	TRBJ2-7	many	TRBV20-1	TGCAGTGCTAGATTCAGCGGGAGGAGCGACGAGCAGTACTTC	CSARFSGRSDEQYF
TRBD2	TRBJ2-3	many	TRBV3-1	TGTGCCAGCAGCCCCTTGGCGGGAGGACCTAGCACAGATACGCAGTATTTT	CASSPLAGGPSTDTQYF
-	TRBJ2-1	few	TRBV19	TGTGCCAGTAGTGCCCGCCGGACGAACACCTACAATGAGCAGTTCTTC	CASSARRTNTYNEQFF